The rows below give T cell receptor beta chains drawn from one sample of a study of a mutant IDH1 vaccine in newly diagnosed glioma. These receptors lack a known antigen. TCRdb keeps only in-frame clones here, not all; method: immunoSEQ multiplex PCR. The table records about 48,000 clones, more than 65% of them present only once. The sequences come from PBMCs, collected from a glioma patient whose treatment included an IDH1 peptide vaccine. These receptors were taken from a man aged 35-49 years with glioma. Each CDR3 is given with its conserved first and last residue. Each record gives: clone size, V gene, CDR3 length, D gene, J gene, CDR3 DNA, CDR3 protein. D genes are given only for firm matches. Clone size is stated in some rows and not others, as once, few, many or a class when expanded.

.	TRBV6-5	16	TRBD1	TRBJ1-2	TGTGCCAGCAGTTATAGAGAGATACAGGGGGCATATGGCTACACCTTC	CASSYREIQGAYGYTF
.	TRBV6-1	15	TRBD1	TRBJ1-6	TGTGCCAGCAGTCCTCGGGACAGGGTACGATCACCCCTCCACTTT	CASSPRDRVRSPLHF
few	TRBV19	16	.	TRBJ1-5	TGTGCCAGTAGCAAATCCGGGGAGCACAGCAATCAGCCCCAGCATTTT	CASSKSGEHSNQPQHF
.	TRBV7-9	15	.	TRBJ2-1	TGTGCCAGCAGCGGACGGTTTAAAGCGATCGATGAGCAGTTCTTC	CASSGRFKAIDEQFF
.	TRBV5-4	17	.	TRBJ2-7	TGTGCCAGCAGCTTGGGCACATGGGAAGGACCAACCTACGAGCAGTACTTC	CASSLGTWEGPTYEQYF
.	TRBV4-2	15	.	TRBJ1-2	TGTGCCAGCAGCCAAGACACCCGGAGGGCTGGGGGCTACACCTTC	CASSQDTRRAGGYTF
.	TRBV13	16	.	TRBJ2-7	TGTGCCAGCAGCTCGTCGACAGATGAGATGATCTACGAGCAGTACTTC	CASSSSTDEMIYEQYF
.	TRBV7-9	19	TRBD2	TRBJ2-3	TGTGCCAGCAGCTTAGCGTCGGCTAGCGGGGGGGCCGTGGTAGATACGCAGTATTTT	CASSLASASGGAVVDTQYF
.	TRBV15	16	TRBD1	TRBJ2-7	TGTGCCACCAGCAGAGATGGGACAGGGAACACCTACGAGCAGTACTTC	CATSRDGTGNTYEQYF
.	TRBV6-6	13	.	TRBJ1-4	TGTGCCAGCAGTCGGACGTCGAATGAAAAACTGTTTTTT	CASSRTSNEKLFF
.	TRBV5-4	14	TRBD2	TRBJ2-5	TGTGCCAGCAGCTCGGGACTAGCGCAAGAGACCCAGTACTTC	CASSSGLAQETQYF
.	TRBV6-5	13	TRBD2	TRBJ2-7	TGTGCCAGCGGGAGCGGGGGGGCCTACGAGCAGTACTTC	CASGSGGAYEQYF
.	TRBV5-6	16	.	TRBJ2-5	TGTGCCAGCAGCTTGTCCTTCGGGGTTGAGGAAGAGACCCAGTACTTC	CASSLSFGVEEETQYF
.	TRBV11-2	16	.	TRBJ2-7	TGTGCCAGCAGCTTAGTTGTCTTACAGAGCTCCTACGAGCAGTACTTC	CASSLVVLQSSYEQYF
.	TRBV4-1	12	TRBD2	TRBJ2-5	TGCGCCAGCAGCCAAGAGGGGGGGGCCCAGTACTTC	CASSQEGGAQYF
.	TRBV18	13	TRBD1	TRBJ2-7	TGTGCCAGCTCACCGCGGACAGGGATCGAGCAGTACTTC	CASSPRTGIEQYF
.	TRBV27	14	TRBD1	TRBJ2-7	TGTGCCAGCAGTCCGTGGACAGGGGAGGACGAGCAGTACTTC	CASSPWTGEDEQYF
.	TRBV5-1	16	.	TRBJ2-7	TGCGCCAGCAGCTTTCAACAGGGAGCGGGAACCTACGAGCAGTACTTC	CASSFQQGAGTYEQYF
.	TRBV6-5	14	TRBD1	TRBJ1-3	TGTGCCAGCACCAAAGGGGGCTTCGGAAACACCATATATTTT	CASTKGGFGNTIYF
.	TRBV25-1	15	TRBD1	TRBJ2-1	TGTGCCAGCAGTGAATGGGACAGGGCAGATGGTGAGCAGTTCTTC	CASSEWDRADGEQFF
.	TRBV6-1	14	.	TRBJ1-6	TGTGCCAGCAGTGATCAAGGGGGGAATTCACCCCTCCACTTT	CASSDQGGNSPLHF
.	TRBV30	15	.	TRBJ1-1	TGTGCCTGGGGTAAAATCAGGGAAATGAACACTGAAGCTTTCTTT	CAWGKIREMNTEAFF
.	TRBV2	16	.	TRBJ2-1	TGTGCCAGCATTGGACTCTCCCTTAGCTCCTACAATGAGCAGTTCTTC	CASIGLSLSSYNEQFF
.	TRBV4-1	13	.	TRBJ2-2	TGCGCCAGCAGCCAAGGGTTACCCGGGGAGCTGTTTTTT	CASSQGLPGELFF
few	TRBV5-1	15	TRBD2	TRBJ2-7	TGCGCCAGCAGCTGGGGTCCGGGGGGGCTACGCGAGCAGTACTTC	CASSWGPGGLREQYF
.	TRBV7-2	15	TRBD1	TRBJ2-5	TGTGCCAGCAGCCCCCGGACAGGGGCCCGGACGGCCCAGTACTTC	CASSPRTGARTAQYF
.	TRBV7-2	14	.	TRBJ2-5	TGTGCCAGCAGCAAGGGGCCGGGACAAGAGACCCAGTACTTC	CASSKGPGQETQYF
few	TRBV27	14	.	TRBJ1-3	TGTGCCAGCAGTTTACCAACAGGAGGAAACACCATATATTTT	CASSLPTGGNTIYF
.	TRBV4-1	15	.	TRBJ1-2	TGCGCCAGCAGCCAAGATCCGGGGGCAGGGTATGGCTACACCTTC	CASSQDPGAGYGYTF
.	TRBV2	12	.	TRBJ2-7	TGTGCCAGCAGACTTAGCTCCTACGAGCAGTACTTC	CASRLSSYEQYF
few	TRBV5-6	12	.	TRBJ1-3	TGTGCCAGCAACCGGGGGGGTAACACCATATATTTT	CASNRGGNTIYF
.	TRBV29-1	13	TRBD1	TRBJ1-2	TGCAGCGTGGAACGACAGGGCCCGAGTGGCTACACCTTC	CSVERQGPSGYTF
.	TRBV5-1	17	TRBD2	TRBJ2-5	TGCGCCAGCAGCTTGGATCCTAGCGGGGGTCTCCAAGAGACCCAGTACTTC	CASSLDPSGGLQETQYF
.	TRBV4-1	16	.	TRBJ2-2	TGCGCCAGCAGCCTTCAAGGGGGGGGGCTCACCGGGGAGCTGTTTTTT	CASSLQGGGLTGELFF
.	TRBV19	16	.	TRBJ2-2	TGTGCCACCGTCCCCCCCGGGAGTCGGGGGACCGGGGAGCTGTTTTTT	CATVPPGSRGTGELFF
.	TRBV4-2	17	.	TRBJ2-3	TGTGCCAGCAGCCAAGACCTCGGGGCAGGGGAGGCAGATACGCAGTATTTT	CASSQDLGAGEADTQYF
.	TRBV28	12	.	TRBJ2-5	TGTGCCAGCAGCCAAGGGGTGGAGACCCAGTACTTC	CASSQGVETQYF
.	TRBV10-3	16	TRBD2	TRBJ2-2	TGTGCCATCCTAGCGGGGGGGGGCCCCCACACCGGGGAGCTGTTTTTT	CAILAGGGPHTGELFF
.	TRBV19	14	.	TRBJ2-7	TGTGCCAGTAGTACCTCCCGCGGGCTCTACGAGCAGTACTTC	CASSTSRGLYEQYF
.	TRBV6-5	16	.	TRBJ1-3	TGTGCCAGCAGTTACTCGAAGGGGTCTTCTGGAAACACCATATATTTT	CASSYSKGSSGNTIYF
.	TRBV29-1	13	.	TRBJ2-7	TGCAGCGTTGCCCCGACAGGAACCTACGAGCAGTACTTC	CSVAPTGTYEQYF
.	TRBV6-1	13	.	TRBJ1-2	TGTGCCAGCAGTGTAGAGGGGGGCTATGGCTACACCTTC	CASSVEGGYGYTF
.	TRBV5-6	12	.	TRBJ1-1	TGTGCCAGCAGCTTCATGATCACTGAAGCTTTCTTT	CASSFMITEAFF
.	TRBV9	15	TRBD1	TRBJ1-5	TGTGCCAGCAGCACTACAGGGGGCAGCAATCAGCCCCAGCATTTT	CASSTTGGSNQPQHF
.	TRBV5-6	13	.	TRBJ2-2	TGTGCCAGCAGCTTGATGAACACCGGGGAGCTGTTTTTT	CASSLMNTGELFF
.	TRBV4-1	18	TRBD1	TRBJ1-6	TGCGCCAGCAGCCAAGATCGGGACTCGACAGGGGGGAATTCACCCCTCCACTTT	CASSQDRDSTGGNSPLHF
.	TRBV30	15	.	TRBJ1-6	TGTGCCTGGAGTGAAGGTCCGCTGGGGCGTTCACCCCTCCACTTT	CAWSEGPLGRSPLHF
.	TRBV5-6	16	.	TRBJ1-2	TGTGCCAGCACCCTTTACGTCGGGGGCGCGATCTATGGCTACACCTTC	CASTLYVGGAIYGYTF
.	TRBV21-1	20	.	TRBJ2-3	TGTGCCAGCAGCAAAGGCCCTCTAGCGGAGTTCTTAATCCCCACAGATACGCAGTATTTT	CASSKGPLAEFLIPTDTQYF
.	TRBV7-8	15	.	TRBJ1-1	TGTGCCAGCAGCAGACATCGGGGAGCGAACACTGAAGCTTTCTTT	CASSRHRGANTEAFF